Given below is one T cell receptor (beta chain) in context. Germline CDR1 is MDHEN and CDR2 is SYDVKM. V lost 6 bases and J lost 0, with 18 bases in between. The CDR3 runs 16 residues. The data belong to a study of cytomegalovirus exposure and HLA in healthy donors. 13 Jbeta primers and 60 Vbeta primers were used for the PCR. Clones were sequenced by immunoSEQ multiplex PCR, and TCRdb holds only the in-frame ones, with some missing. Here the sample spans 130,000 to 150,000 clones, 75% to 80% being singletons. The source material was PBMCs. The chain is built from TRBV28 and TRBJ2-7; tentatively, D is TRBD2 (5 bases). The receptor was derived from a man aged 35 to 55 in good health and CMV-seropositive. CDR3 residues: CASRSPTSGHSYEQYF. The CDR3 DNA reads TGTGCCAGCAGATCACCCACCAGCGGCCACTCCTACGAGCAGTACTTC.